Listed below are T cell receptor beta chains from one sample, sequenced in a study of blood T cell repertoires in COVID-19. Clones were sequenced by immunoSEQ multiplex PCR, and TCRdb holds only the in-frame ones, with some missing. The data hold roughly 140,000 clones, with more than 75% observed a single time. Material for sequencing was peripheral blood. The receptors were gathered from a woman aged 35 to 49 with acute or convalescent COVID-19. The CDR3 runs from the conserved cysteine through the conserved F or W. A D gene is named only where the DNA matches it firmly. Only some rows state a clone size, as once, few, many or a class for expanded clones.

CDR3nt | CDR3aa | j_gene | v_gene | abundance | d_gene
TGTGCCAGTAGTATTATTGGGAGGACTGAAGCTTTCTTT | CASSIIGRTEAFF | TRBJ1-1 | TRBV19 | . | .
TGTGCCAGCAGCCTAAGGGGGGGCTCCTACGAGCAGTACTTC | CASSLRGGSYEQYF | TRBJ2-7 | TRBV3-1/TRBV3-2 | . | .
TGTGCCAGCAGCGGTGGGAGACTATACAATGAGCAGTTCTTC | CASSGGRLYNEQFF | TRBJ2-1 | TRBV4-2 | once | .
TGTGCCAGCAGCTCCCAACGCGCCCGACAGGGTTGGCACCCAGATACGCAGTATTTT | CASSSQRARQGWHPDTQYF | TRBJ2-3 | TRBV7-6 | . | TRBD1
TGCGCCAGCAGCCCACGCGGGCCTCCCTACGAGCAGTACTTC | CASSPRGPPYEQYF | TRBJ2-7 | TRBV23-1 | . | .
TGTGCCAGCAGGCCGACAGGGGCCGTTAATTCACCCCTCCACTTT | CASRPTGAVNSPLHF | TRBJ1-6 | TRBV2 | once | TRBD1
TGTGCCAGCAGCTCTCCGGGACAGGGGGCGTCAATGGGATATGGCTACACCTTC | CASSSPGQGASMGYGYTF | TRBJ1-2 | TRBV5-4 | . | TRBD1
TGTGCCAGCAGCATGACCTCTAGCGGAGTCTACGAGCAGTACTTC | CASSMTSSGVYEQYF | TRBJ2-7 | TRBV7-2 | . | TRBD2
TGTGCCAGCAGTCTTAACACCGGGGAGCTGTTTTTT | CASSLNTGELFF | TRBJ2-2 | TRBV6-5 | . | .
TGTGCCAGCAGCCCCGGGACAGGGGCAAACACCGGGGAGCTGTTTTTT | CASSPGTGANTGELFF | TRBJ2-2 | TRBV7-9 | . | TRBD1
TGTGCCAGTAGTGTCCTTAGACAGGGGAACACTGAAGCTTTCTTT | CASSVLRQGNTEAFF | TRBJ1-1 | TRBV19 | . | TRBD1
TGTGCCAGCAAGACTAGCGTCGTCTCCTACGAGCAGTACTTC | CASKTSVVSYEQYF | TRBJ2-7 | TRBV6-5 | . | TRBD2
TGTGCCAGCTCACCAGGGGCCTCACTTTATGGAAACACCATATATTTT | CASSPGASLYGNTIYF | TRBJ1-3 | TRBV18 | . | .
TGTGCCAGCAGCTTAGCGCCAGGATACTACGAGCAGTACTTC | CASSLAPGYYEQYF | TRBJ2-7 | TRBV7-2 | . | .
TGTGCCAGCAGTTTACACAGGGCCTATGGCTACACCTTC | CASSLHRAYGYTF | TRBJ1-2 | TRBV28 | . | .
TGTGCCAGCAGCTTCCCCCGAGACAGCCTAAAATTCACTGAAGCTTTCTTT | CASSFPRDSLKFTEAFF | TRBJ1-1 | TRBV7-2 | . | .
TGTGCCAGCAGTGACTCCGACACCGGGGAGCTGTTTTTT | CASSDSDTGELFF | TRBJ2-2 | TRBV6-4 | . | .
TGCAGCGTTGACAGTCTGGGAAACACCATATATTTT | CSVDSLGNTIYF | TRBJ1-3 | TRBV29-1 | . | .
TGTGCCAGCAGATCCCCCGGGACAGGGGACCGCTATGGCTACACCTTC | CASRSPGTGDRYGYTF | TRBJ1-2 | TRBV5-6 | . | TRBD1
TGTGCCAGCAGTTTGGCCCAGGGGGTCTATGGCTACACCTTC | CASSLAQGVYGYTF | TRBJ1-2 | TRBV28 | . | TRBD1
TGTGCCAGCTCTAAGGCGGTAGGCTACGAGCAGTACTTC | CASSKAVGYEQYF | TRBJ2-7 | TRBV5-4 | few | .
TGTGCCAGCAGCTTGGAACTAGTGTCCTACAATGAGCAGTTCTTC | CASSLELVSYNEQFF | TRBJ2-1 | TRBV5-6 | once | .